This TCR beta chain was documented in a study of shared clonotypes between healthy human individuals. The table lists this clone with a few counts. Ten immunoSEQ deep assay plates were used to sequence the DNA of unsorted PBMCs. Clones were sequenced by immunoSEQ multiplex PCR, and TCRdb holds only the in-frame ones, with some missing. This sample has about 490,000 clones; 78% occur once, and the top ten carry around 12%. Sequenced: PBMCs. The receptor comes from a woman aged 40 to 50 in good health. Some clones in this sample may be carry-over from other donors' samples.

CDR3 DNA sequence: TGTGCCAGCAGCTTGGGGACAGGGTGGGGAATAGAGCAGTTCTTC. It is translated as CASSLGTGWGIEQFF. The chain recombines TRBV11-3 with TRBJ2-1; 9 bases match TRBD1. The germline gives CDR1 SGHNT, CDR2 YENEEA. Losses at the gene ends were 3 bases for V and 10 bases for J; bases not matched to a gene: 10. CDR3 length: 15 residues.